This T cell receptor beta chain was identified in a study of blood T cells in healthy people across ages. Through a sample-barcoded 5' primer and a J-beta primer mix, a second PCR was run for roughly 7 to 11 cycles. Each cDNA molecule carried a tag from a template-switch adaptor that contained 12 random nucleotides. TCRdb re-derived calls from the 5' RACE reads in MiXCR, one entry per CDR3 protein. This table has about 1.4 million distinct CDR3 sequences, 59% appearing once. Study outcomes and limitations: Researchers report that TCR beta diversity correlated strongly with naive T cell percentage.

Points on this clonotype: The antigen remains undetermined.

V gave up 5 bases and J gave up 3 bases, with 13 bases separating them. CDR1 is GTSNPN and CDR2 is SVGIG in the germline V gene (reference sequence). The CDR3 length is 13 residues. Material for sequencing was blood. The chain is built from TRBV30 and TRBJ1-2; D unresolved. The TCR sequence derives from a man in his late teens or twenties in good health. In nucleotides, the CDR3 is TGTGCCTGGCCCAGTGAGGGAGACTATGGCTACACCTTC. Encoded protein: CAWPSEGDYGYTF.